A single sample gave rise to the 15 T cell receptor beta chains below, sequenced in a study. Each CDR3 protein gets one entry after TCRdb re-called the RT-PCR reads with MiXCR. Seen here are about 680,000 distinct CDR3 sequences, approximately 15% observed once, and the top ten hold 3% to 4.5%. The sequencing sample was made of memory CD4+ T cells from blood. Every receptor here comes from a female donor in good health, serving as a healthy control.

The chain combines TRBV5-5 with TRBJ2-7; D possibly uses TRBD1 or TRBD2 (5 bases each). The V end lost 5 bases, the J end lost 6 bases, and 21 bases lay between the germline ends. Germline V lookup: CDR1 SGHKS, CDR2 YYEKEE (reference sequence). This CDR3 comprises 15 residues. CDR3 loop: CASRRGGRDPVEQYF. Here the CDR3 DNA reads TGTGCCAGCAGAAGGGGTGGCAGGGACCCGGTCGAGCAGTACTTC.

This clonotype came up a few times. The gene calls are TRBV27 and TRBJ1-1; a possible D gene is TRBD1 (6 bases). This CDR3 comprises 14 residues. Per germline, CDR1 MNHEY and CDR2 SMNVEV (reference sequence). Deletions cut 6 bases from V and 2 bases from J, with 13 bases between. The CDR3 DNA reads as TGTGCCAGCAGAATCGAGGACAGAAACACTGAAGCTTTCTTT. Its protein product is CASRIEDRNTEAFF.

There are a few counts of this clonotype. V is TRBV5-1 and J is TRBJ2-1; 7 positions match TRBD2. V shed 4 bases and J 6 bases; nucleotides not matched to a gene: 7. CDR3 length: 14 residues. CDR1 is SGHRS and CDR2 is YFSETQ in the germline V gene. DNA for the CDR3: TGCGCCAGCAGCCCCTGGGGAGGGTTCAATGAGCAGTTCTTC. This encodes CASSPWGGFNEQFF.

This clonotype was seen a handful of times. The chain recombines TRBV29-1 with TRBJ2-5; 10 bases map to TRBD1. The germline gives CDR1 SQVTM, CDR2 ANQGSEA. Unmatched junction bases numbered 6, after V lost 8 bases and J lost 3 bases. CDR3 length: 13 amino acids. The CDR3 is CSPSGTGEETQYF. In DNA, the CDR3 is TGCAGCCCCTCCGGGACAGGGGAAGAGACCCAGTACTTC.

The chain joins TRBV10-3 to TRBJ2-3; TRBD2 aligns across 10 bases. CDR1 ENHRY and CDR2 SYGVKD come from the germline V gene. This CDR3 contains 16 residues. J was trimmed by 3 bases and V by 4 bases; bases with no gene match: 7. Here the CDR3 reads CAISGGASGSTDTQYF. The CDR3 nucleotides are TGTGCCATCAGTGGCGGGGCTAGCGGGAGTACAGATACGCAGTATTTT.

This clonotype has ten or more counts. V gene TRBV7-2 combines with J gene TRBJ1-2; TRBD1 is a possible D gene (6 bases). Germline V gene data show CDR1 as SGHTA and CDR2 as FQGNSA. The V end was cut by 5 bases, the J end by 4 bases, with 17 bases between. The CDR3 runs to 15 residues. The CDR3 is CASSEGGGLAYGYTF. For the CDR3, the DNA is TGTGCCAGCAGCGAGGGGGGAGGGCTGGCCTATGGCTACACCTTC.

As for this clonotype: A much larger clone sits a single nucleotide away, making a read error possible. This sequence joins TRBV6-5 and TRBJ2-1, with unresolved D. CDR3 length: 15 residues. Germline V gene sequence: CDR1 MNHEY, CDR2 SVGAGI. The germline V and J ends were trimmed by 5 bases and 10 bases, with 21 bases remaining between them. The CDR3 reads CASSRSSPRLSEQFF. The CDR3 DNA reads as TGTGCCAGCAGTCGGTCATCCCCAAGGCTCAGCGAGCAGTTCTTC.

This clonotype occurred a few times. V gene TRBV4-3 combines with J gene TRBJ2-2; the match to TRBD1 covers 9 bases. Germline CDR1 is LGHNA and CDR2 is YSLEER. This CDR3 comprises 15 residues. The J segment lost 6 bases and the V segment lost 6 bases, leaving 8 bases of the junction unmatched. As DNA, the CDR3 is TGCGCCAGCAGGCTCCGGGACAGGGTGGCCGGGGAGCTGTTTTTT. Its translation: CASRLRDRVAGELFF.

This clonotype has just a few counts. The chain couples TRBV28 to TRBJ2-3; 11 bases agree with TRBD2. The CDR3 is made up of 16 amino acids. The germline gives CDR1 MDHEN, CDR2 SYDVKM. After removal of 4 bases from V and 4 bases from J, the junction contained 7 bases not matched to a gene. CDR3 amino acids: CASSSFSGRAADTQYF. In DNA, the CDR3 is TGTGCCAGCAGTTCCTTTAGCGGGAGGGCGGCAGATACGCAGTATTTT.

This clonotype appeared a few times. The chain carries TRBV13 and TRBJ2-6, with unresolved D. Per the germline V gene, CDR1 is PRHDT and CDR2 is FYEKMQ (reference sequence). Trimming removed 0 bases from V and 0 bases from J, with 12 bases in between. The CDR3 has 18 amino acids. CDR3 sequence reads: CASSLGAVFSSGANVLTF. CDR3 DNA sequence: TGTGCCAGCAGCTTAGGCGCAGTATTCAGCTCTGGGGCCAACGTCCTGACTTTC.

This clonotype turned up a few times. The chain uses TRBV20-1 and TRBJ1-2; 9 bases are a match to TRBD1. V dropped 5 bases and J dropped 5; count of bases not matched to a gene: 9. The germline V gene has CDR1 DFQATT and CDR2 SNEGSKA (reference sequence). This CDR3 region has 14 residues. The CDR3 region is CSAAKQGASYGYTF. CDR3 bases: TGCAGTGCTGCTAAACAGGGGGCCTCTTATGGCTACACCTTC.

Many counts were recorded for this clonotype. The V and J genes are TRBV6-5 and TRBJ2-3; TRBD2 matches at 10 bases. The ends lost 2 bases at V and 3 bases at J; junction bases unmatched: 5. This CDR3 is built from 16 residues. Germline V CDR1 and CDR2: MNHEY, SVGAGI. The CDR3 protein is CASSYGAGGSTDTQYF. CDR3 in DNA: TGTGCCAGCAGTTACGGAGCGGGGGGGAGTACAGATACGCAGTATTTT.

This clonotype appeared a few times. The V gene is TRBV11-2, the J gene TRBJ2-1; D call uncertain. Germline CDR1 and CDR2: SGHAT and FQNNGV. The germline V and J ends were trimmed by 1 base and 8 bases, with 12 bases remaining between them. The CDR3 is 14 amino acids. CDR3 residues: CASSLVPVSYEQFF. DNA of the CDR3: TGTGCCAGCAGCTTAGTTCCCGTTAGCTATGAGCAGTTCTTC.

This clonotype has a count of ten or more. The V call is TRBV2, the J call TRBJ1-2; 8 bases fit TRBD1. Germline V gene sequence: CDR1 SNHLY, CDR2 FYNNEI. V dropped 1 base and J dropped 8; count of bases not matched to a gene: 9. CDR3 length: 15 residues. CDR3 DNA: TGTGCCAGCAGTGAAGGATATCAGGGGGCGGGAGGCTACACCTTC. This codes for CASSEGYQGAGGYTF.

The chain has TRBV11-2 and TRBJ2-1; D possibly corresponds to TRBD1 (5 bases). The CDR3 is 21 amino acids. Germline CDR1 reads SGHAT; CDR2 reads FQNNGV. V was trimmed by 2 bases and J by 0 bases, leaving 26 bases between them. CDR3 protein: CASSLIISGRARPGSYNEQFF. The CDR3 DNA reads TGTGCCAGCAGCTTAATTATCAGTGGCAGGGCCCGACCAGGCTCCTACAATGAGCAGTTCTTC.